Listed below are T cell receptor beta chains from one sample, sequenced in a study of CD8+CD57+ T cells in acquired aplastic anemia. TCRdb independently ran MiXCR on the reads; one entry per CDR3 protein. The sample lists under 350,000 distinct CDR3 sequences, approximately 58% occurring once. Sequenced: sorted CD4+, CD8+, or CD8+CD57+ T cells (not recorded which) from PBMCs. The source is a human donor with aplastic anemia. Both conserved end residues are part of each CDR3. D genes are given only for firm matches. Where a row states a size, it is once, few, many or the class of an expanded clone; other rows omit it.

size	V	J	D	CDR3	DNA
-	TRBV24-1	TRBJ1-6	-	CATSDLAWDRGRGRFNSPLHF	TGTGCCACCAGTGACCTGGCATGGGACCGAGGGCGAGGACGATTTAATTCACCCCTCCACTTT
once	TRBV14	TRBJ2-7	-	CASSQDLDYEQYF	TGTGCCAGCAGCCAAGATCTTGACTACGAGCAGTACTTC
few	TRBV7-8	TRBJ1-6	-	CASSFTGRDSPLHF	TGTGCCAGCAGCTTTACAGGGAGAGATTCACCCCTCCACTTT
-	TRBV20-1	TRBJ2-2	-	CSARGQPNTGELFF	TGCAGTGCTAGAGGACAGCCGAACACCGGGGAGCTGTTTTTT
many	TRBV4-2	TRBJ2-3	TRBD2	CASSQDQAGGPTSTDTQYF	TGTGCCAGCAGCCAAGATCAAGCGGGGGGTCCCACTAGCACAGATACGCAGTATTTT
-	TRBV12-3/TRBV12-4	TRBJ1-5	-	CASRLGFQGNQPQHF	TGTGCCAGCAGACTAGGGTTTCAGGGCAATCAGCCCCAGCATTTT
-	TRBV12-3/TRBV12-4	TRBJ1-1	TRBD1	CASSLTGVDTEAFF	TGTGCCAGCAGCCTGACAGGGGTTGACACTGAAGCTTTCTTT
once	TRBV7-3	TRBJ2-1	TRBD2	CASSPSGGAPNEQFF	TGTGCCAGCAGCCCTAGCGGGGGGGCTCCCAATGAGCAGTTCTTC
many	TRBV11-2	TRBJ2-5	-	CASSLDLGRGTQYF	TGTGCCAGCAGCTTAGATCTTGGCAGGGGTACCCAGTACTTC
-	TRBV19	TRBJ2-7	TRBD1	CASSNGPGGEQYF	TGTGCCAGTAGTAACGGGCCAGGGGGCGAGCAGTACTTC
few	TRBV4-1	TRBJ2-7	-	CASSQVGGGNYEQYF	TGCGCCAGCAGCCAAGTTGGCGGAGGAAACTACGAGCAGTACTTC
-	TRBV19	TRBJ1-1	TRBD1	CASGTGNYGYEALF	TGTGCCAGTGGGACAGGGAATTATGGCTATGAGGCTCTCTTT
-	TRBV5-1	TRBJ2-2	-	CASSLAQGNTGELFF	TGCGCCAGCAGCTTGGCACAGGGTAACACCGGGGAGCTGTTTTTT
-	TRBV9	TRBJ1-5	-	CASSLSQHNQPQHF	TGTGCCAGCAGCTTAAGCCAACACAATCAGCCCCAGCATTTT
-	TRBV5-4	TRBJ2-3	TRBD1	CASSLPGQGTDTQYF	TGTGCCAGCAGCTTGCCCGGACAGGGAACAGATACGCAGTATTTT
many	TRBV11-2	TRBJ2-2	TRBD1	CASSLGGTGATGELFF	TGTGCCAGCAGCTTAGGAGGAACAGGGGCCACCGGGGAGCTGTTTTTT
many	TRBV6-5	TRBJ2-3	TRBD1	CASSSPGTGFLGTQYF	TGTGCCAGCAGTTCCCCCGGGACAGGGTTCTTGGGTACGCAGTATTTT
-	TRBV15	TRBJ1-4	TRBD1	CATSRDLGGQGLNEKLFF	TGTGCCACCAGCAGAGATCTCGGGGGACAGGGGTTAAATGAAAAACTGTTTTTT
-	TRBV29-1	TRBJ1-1	TRBD1	CSVEVTHRGNTEAFF	TGCAGCGTTGAAGTCACGCACAGGGGGAACACTGAAGCTTTCTTT
-	TRBV9	TRBJ2-1	-	CASSPRDTRNEQFF	TGTGCCAGCAGCCCTCGGGACACGAGGAATGAGCAGTTCTTC
-	TRBV2	TRBJ2-3	-	CASSEESESSTDTQYF	TGTGCCAGCAGTGAAGAGAGCGAGAGTAGCACAGATACGCAGTATTTT
-	TRBV9	TRBJ2-3	-	CASSSSAGANTDTQYF	TGTGCCAGCAGCTCTTCCGCGGGGGCGAACACAGATACGCAGTATTTT
-	TRBV2	TRBJ1-2	TRBD1	CASSPQGRIQGTYGYTF	TGTGCCAGCAGCCCACAGGGGCGAATACAGGGTACCTATGGCTACACCTTC
-	TRBV29-1	TRBJ2-1	TRBD2	CSVEDPAGYEQFF	TGCAGCGTTGAAGACCCAGCGGGGTATGAGCAGTTCTTC
-	TRBV10-2	TRBJ2-1	-	CASRLDSYNEQFF	TGCGCCAGCAGACTAGACTCCTACAATGAGCAGTTCTTC
-	TRBV20-1	TRBJ2-1	TRBD2	CSAPPSGGLGEQFF	TGCAGTGCCCCCCCAAGCGGGGGGTTAGGGGAGCAGTTCTTC
few	TRBV7-3	TRBJ1-1	-	CASSNDGLVKAFF	TGTGCCAGCAGCAACGACGGATTGGTCAAAGCTTTCTTT
-	TRBV29-1	TRBJ2-1	-	CSVDIHEQFF	TGCAGCGTTGATATCCATGAGCAGTTCTTC
-	TRBV24-1	TRBJ2-1	TRBD2	CATSDPGGPSDEQFF	TGTGCCACCAGTGATCCGGGAGGGCCTTCCGATGAGCAGTTCTTC
many	TRBV25-1	TRBJ1-4	TRBD1	CASRGQANEKLFF	TGTGCCAGCAGGGGACAGGCTAATGAAAAACTGTTTTTT
few	TRBV11-2	TRBJ2-5	-	CASSLKQPTQYF	TGTGCCAGCAGCCTTAAGCAGCCGACCCAGTACTTC
-	TRBV29-1	TRBJ2-1	-	CSVDGRTLNRYNEQFF	TGCAGCGTTGATGGAAGGACCCTAAATCGATACAATGAGCAGTTCTTC
few	TRBV7-9	TRBJ2-7	TRBD2	CASSLTSGEQYF	TGTGCCAGCAGCTTAACTAGCGGCGAGCAGTACTTC